These T cell receptor beta chains were read from a single sample in a study of T cell changes during pregnancy in multiple sclerosis. Measured with immunoSEQ multiplex PCR; TCRdb has only the in-frame clones, and not every one. This table has about 70,000 clones, around nine tenths appearing once. This specimen was peripheral blood, taken in the third trimester of pregnancy. The receptors come from a female donor with multiple sclerosis, enrolled in a pregnancy study. Both conserved end residues are part of each CDR3. D genes are given only for firm matches. Not every row has a clone size; where given, it reads once, few, many or a size class.

TRBJ1-2	.	.	TRBV2	CASSDEGYTF	TGTGCCAGCAGTGATGAGGGCTACACCTTT
TRBJ2-2	.	TRBD2	TRBV18	CASSLSPGTSGGNTGELFF	TGTGCCAGCTCACTGTCCCCCGGGACTAGCGGAGGGAACACCGGGGAGCTGTTTTTT
TRBJ1-5	.	.	TRBV11-2	CASSLWGRSNQPQHF	TGTGCCAGCAGCTTATGGGGGAGGAGCAATCAGCCCCAGCATTTT
TRBJ1-1	.	TRBD1	TRBV5-1	CASSFLGTGANTEAFF	TGCGCCAGCAGCTTTCTAGGGACAGGGGCGAACACTGAAGCTTTCTTT
TRBJ1-2	once	TRBD1	TRBV29-1	CSVPDRGYGYTF	TGCAGCGTCCCCGACAGGGGCTATGGCTACACCTTC
TRBJ2-3	.	TRBD1	TRBV25-1	CASSGDRAGTDTQYF	TGTGCCAGCAGTGGGGACAGAGCGGGCACAGATACGCAGTATTTT
TRBJ2-1	.	TRBD2	TRBV4-1	CASSLGLAGENEQFF	TGCGCCAGCAGCCTCGGACTAGCGGGAGAGAATGAGCAGTTCTTC
TRBJ2-3	.	TRBD2	TRBV18	CASSPRLAQSTDTQYF	TGTGCCAGCTCACCGAGACTAGCGCAAAGCACAGATACGCAGTATTTT
TRBJ2-7	.	.	TRBV5-1	CASSLAVGQTYEQYF	TGCGCCAGCAGCTTGGCCGTAGGACAGACCTACGAGCAGTACTTC
TRBJ2-3	.	.	TRBV9	CASSVAAEADTQYF	TGTGCCAGCAGCGTAGCGGCGGAGGCAGATACGCAGTATTTT
TRBJ1-4	.	TRBD1	TRBV5-1	CASRIRGPNEKLFF	TGCGCCAGCAGAATCAGGGGGCCTAATGAAAAACTGTTTTTT
TRBJ1-1	.	.	TRBV18	CASSLAENTEAFF	TGTGCCAGCTCACTGGCAGAAAACACTGAAGCTTTCTTT
TRBJ1-1	.	.	TRBV4-1	CASSHPGLNTEAFF	TGCGCCAGCAGCCATCCGGGTCTTAACACTGAAGCTTTCTTT
TRBJ2-5	.	.	TRBV5-1	CASSLQLTGAPGETQYF	TGCGCCAGCAGCTTGCAATTAACGGGAGCGCCGGGAGAGACCCAGTACTTC
TRBJ2-5	.	TRBD2	TRBV6-1	CASSEGVGTSEYF	TGTGCCAGCAGTGAAGGCGTGGGAACTAGCGAGTACTTC
TRBJ1-2	.	.	TRBV4-1	CASSPGLNYGYTF	TGCGCCAGCTCTCCCGGACTTAACTATGGCTACACCTTC
TRBJ2-5	.	.	TRBV7-9	CASSTLVGGETQYF	TGTGCCAGCAGCACCCTTGTGGGGGGTGAGACCCAGTACTTC
TRBJ1-1	once	TRBD1	TRBV5-1	CASSLETGGPTEAFF	TGCGCCAGCAGCTTGGAAACAGGGGGCCCCACTGAAGCTTTCTTT
TRBJ2-3	.	.	TRBV6-6	CASRIDTLPDTQYF	TGTGCCAGCAGGATCGACACCCTCCCAGATACGCAGTATTTT
TRBJ2-7	.	.	TRBV6-6	CASSYKAAYSYEQYF	TGTGCCAGCAGTTACAAGGCAGCGTATTCCTACGAGCAGTACTTC
TRBJ2-5	.	TRBD1	TRBV5-4	CASTPLPGQGQETQYF	TGTGCCAGCACCCCACTCCCGGGACAGGGGCAAGAGACCCAGTACTTC
TRBJ2-5	.	.	TRBV5-6	CASSLARGGSRGETQYF	TGTGCCAGCAGCTTGGCCAGGGGCGGGAGCAGGGGAGAGACCCAGTACTTC
TRBJ1-5	.	.	TRBV30	CAWKLRGGQPQHF	TGTGCCTGGAAACTTCGAGGCGGTCAGCCCCAGCATTTT
TRBJ2-3	.	.	TRBV6-5	CASSRGLPSTDTQYF	TGTGCCAGCAGCAGAGGTTTGCCAAGCACAGATACGCAGTATTTT
TRBJ2-7	.	TRBD2	TRBV29-1	CSASGTSGRVFYEQYF	TGCAGCGCTTCCGGGACTAGCGGGAGGGTTTTTTACGAGCAGTACTTC
TRBJ1-1	.	.	TRBV9	CASSVDGSGINTEAFF	TGTGCCAGCAGCGTAGATGGTTCGGGAATAAACACTGAAGCTTTCTTT
TRBJ1-3	.	TRBD1	TRBV9	CASSVEGARGNTIYF	TGTGCCAGCAGCGTCGAGGGGGCTCGGGGAAACACCATATATTTT